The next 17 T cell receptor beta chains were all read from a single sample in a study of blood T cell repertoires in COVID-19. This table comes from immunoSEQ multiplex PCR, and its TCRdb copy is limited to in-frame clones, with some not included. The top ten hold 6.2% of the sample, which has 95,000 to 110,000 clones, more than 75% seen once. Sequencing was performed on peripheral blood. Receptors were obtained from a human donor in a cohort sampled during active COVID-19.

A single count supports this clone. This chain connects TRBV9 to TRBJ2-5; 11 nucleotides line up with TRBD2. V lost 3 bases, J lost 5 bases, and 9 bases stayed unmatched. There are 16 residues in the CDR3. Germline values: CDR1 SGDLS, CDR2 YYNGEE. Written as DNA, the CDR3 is TGTGCCAGCAGCGGAATAGCGGGAGGGCTGGGGGAGACCCAGTACTTC. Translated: CASSGIAGGLGETQYF.

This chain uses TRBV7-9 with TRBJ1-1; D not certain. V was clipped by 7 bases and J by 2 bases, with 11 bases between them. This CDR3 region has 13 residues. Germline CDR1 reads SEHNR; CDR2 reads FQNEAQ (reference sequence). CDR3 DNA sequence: TGTGCCAGCATCAGTCGGGTAAACACTGAAGCTTTCTTT. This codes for CASISRVNTEAFF.

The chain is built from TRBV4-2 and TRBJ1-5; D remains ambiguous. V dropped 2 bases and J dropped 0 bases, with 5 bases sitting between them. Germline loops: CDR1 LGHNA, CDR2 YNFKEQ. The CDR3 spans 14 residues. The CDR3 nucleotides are TGTGCCAGCAGCCAACCGGGTAGCAATCAGCCCCAGCATTTT. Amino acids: CASSQPGSNQPQHF.

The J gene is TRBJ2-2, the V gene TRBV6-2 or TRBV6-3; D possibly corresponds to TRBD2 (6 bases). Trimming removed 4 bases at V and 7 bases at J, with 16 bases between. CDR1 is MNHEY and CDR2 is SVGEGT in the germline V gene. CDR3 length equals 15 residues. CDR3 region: CASSFSGGDVGELFF. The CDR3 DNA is TGTGCCAGCAGTTTTAGCGGTGGGGACGTCGGGGAGCTGTTTTTT.

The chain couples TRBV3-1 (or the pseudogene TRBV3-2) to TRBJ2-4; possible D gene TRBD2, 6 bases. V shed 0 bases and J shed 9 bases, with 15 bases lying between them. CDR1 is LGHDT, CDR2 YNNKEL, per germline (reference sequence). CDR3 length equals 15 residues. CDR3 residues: CASSQDLTSLGIQYF. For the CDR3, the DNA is TGTGCCAGCAGCCAAGACCTCACTAGCTTAGGCATTCAGTACTTC.

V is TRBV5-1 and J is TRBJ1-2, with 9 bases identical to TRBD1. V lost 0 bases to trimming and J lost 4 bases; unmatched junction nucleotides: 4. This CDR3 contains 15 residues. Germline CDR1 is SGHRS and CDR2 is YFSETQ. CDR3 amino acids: CASSLGQGGLYGYTF. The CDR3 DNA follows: TGCGCCAGCAGCTTGGGACAGGGGGGGCTCTATGGCTACACCTTC.

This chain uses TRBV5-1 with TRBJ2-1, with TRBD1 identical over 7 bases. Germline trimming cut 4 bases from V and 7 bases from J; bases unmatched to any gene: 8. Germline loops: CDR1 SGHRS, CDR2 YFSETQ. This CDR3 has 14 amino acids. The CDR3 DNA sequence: TGCGCCAGCAGCACGAGACAGGGAGTGAATGAGCAGTTCTTC. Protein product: CASSTRQGVNEQFF.

The CDR3 coding sequence is TGCAGCGTCTCAAACGGTTACAATGAGCAGTTCTTC. Translated: CSVSNGYNEQFF. The chain couples TRBV29-1 to TRBJ2-1; D unresolved. Germline lookup yields CDR1 SQVTM and CDR2 ANQGSEA. Between the trimmed V and J ends, which lost 6 bases and 4 bases, there was a span of 10 bases. The CDR3 contains 12 residues.

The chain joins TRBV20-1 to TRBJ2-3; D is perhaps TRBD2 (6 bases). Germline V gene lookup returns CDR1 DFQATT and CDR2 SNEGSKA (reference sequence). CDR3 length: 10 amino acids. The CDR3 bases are TGCAGCGGAGGGCCGAATACGCAGTATTTT. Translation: CSGGPNTQYF.

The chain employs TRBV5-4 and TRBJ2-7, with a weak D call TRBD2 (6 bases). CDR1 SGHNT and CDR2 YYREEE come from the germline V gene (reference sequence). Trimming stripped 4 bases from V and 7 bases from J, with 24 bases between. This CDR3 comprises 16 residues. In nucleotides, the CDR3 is TGTGCCAGCAGCCCACACCCGGAGGGACCTCTAGAGGAGCAGTACTTC. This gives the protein CASSPHPEGPLEEQYF.

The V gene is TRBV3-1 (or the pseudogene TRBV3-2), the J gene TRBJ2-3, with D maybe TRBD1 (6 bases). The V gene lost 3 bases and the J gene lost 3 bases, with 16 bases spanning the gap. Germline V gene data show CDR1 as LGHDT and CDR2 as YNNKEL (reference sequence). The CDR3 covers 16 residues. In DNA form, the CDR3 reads TGTGCCAGCAGCCAGAGGGGCGTAGGGGGAACAGATACGCAGTATTTT. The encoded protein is CASSQRGVGGTDTQYF.

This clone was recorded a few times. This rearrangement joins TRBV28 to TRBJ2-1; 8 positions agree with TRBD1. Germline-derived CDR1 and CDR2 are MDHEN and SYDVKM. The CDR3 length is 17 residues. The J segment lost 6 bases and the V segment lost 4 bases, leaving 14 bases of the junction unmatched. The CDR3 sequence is CASSWYTGTGISNEQFF. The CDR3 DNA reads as TGTGCCAGCAGTTGGTATACCGGGACAGGAATTTCCAATGAGCAGTTCTTC. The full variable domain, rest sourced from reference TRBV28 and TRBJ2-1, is DVKVTQSSRYLVKRTGEKVFLECVQDMDHENMFWYRQDPGLGLRLIYFSYDVKMKEKGDIPEGYSVSREKKERFSLILESASTNQTSMYLCASSWYTGTGISNEQFFGPGTRLTVL.

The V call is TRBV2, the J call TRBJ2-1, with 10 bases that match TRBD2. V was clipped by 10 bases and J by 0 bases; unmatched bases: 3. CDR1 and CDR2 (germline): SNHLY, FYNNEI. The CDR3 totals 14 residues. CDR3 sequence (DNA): TGTGCCACGGGACTAGCGCCCTCCTACAATGAGCAGTTCTTC. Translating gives CATGLAPSYNEQFF.

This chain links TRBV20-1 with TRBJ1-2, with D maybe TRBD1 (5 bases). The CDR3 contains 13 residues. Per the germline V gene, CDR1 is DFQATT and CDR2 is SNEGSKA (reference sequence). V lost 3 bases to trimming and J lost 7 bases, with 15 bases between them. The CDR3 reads CSASTGVSSGYTF. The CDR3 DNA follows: TGCAGTGCTAGTACGGGGGTGTCTAGTGGCTACACCTTC.

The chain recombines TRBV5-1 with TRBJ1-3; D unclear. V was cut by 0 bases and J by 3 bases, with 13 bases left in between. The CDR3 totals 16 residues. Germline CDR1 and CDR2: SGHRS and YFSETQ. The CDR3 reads CASSLDGDLGGNTIYF. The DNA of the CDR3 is TGCGCCAGCAGCTTGGATGGCGACCTAGGTGGAAACACCATATATTTT.

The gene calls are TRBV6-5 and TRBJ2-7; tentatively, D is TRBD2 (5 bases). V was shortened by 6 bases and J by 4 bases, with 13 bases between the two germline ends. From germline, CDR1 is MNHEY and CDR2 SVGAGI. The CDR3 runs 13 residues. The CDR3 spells CASSRLGVYEQYF. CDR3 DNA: TGTGCCAGCAGCCGACTCGGGGTATACGAGCAGTACTTC.

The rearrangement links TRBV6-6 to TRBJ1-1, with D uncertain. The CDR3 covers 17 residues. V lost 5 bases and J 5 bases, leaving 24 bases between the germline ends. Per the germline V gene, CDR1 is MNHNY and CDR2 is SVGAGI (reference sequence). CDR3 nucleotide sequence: TGTGCCAGCAGTCACGCCCTCGGGCGGGGAGTTGATACTGAAGCTTTCTTT. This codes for CASSHALGRGVDTEAFF.